The present entry profiles one T cell receptor beta chain with its context. This sample stems from a study of blood T cell repertoires in COVID-19. Study-level background: COVID-19 samples collected from the United States, Italy and Spain covered acute and convalescent phases. In each case, the material was cDNA or gDNA derived from T cells, B-cell-depleted T cells, or PBMCs.

The assay was immunoSEQ multiplex PCR, and TCRdb's table has in-frame clones only and misses some. The sample holds about 100,000 clones, around 85% seen once. This TCR came from a human donor in a cohort sampled during active COVID-19. The sequencing sample was made of peripheral blood.

This chain's CDR3 is CASRAGNTGELFF. The CDR3 nucleotides read TGTGCCAGTAGGGCGGGAAACACCGGGGAGCTGTTTTTT. V and J are TRBV19 and TRBJ2-2; D possibly corresponds to TRBD2 (6 bases). This CDR3 is built from 13 residues. Trimming pared 6 bases from V and 2 bases from J, leaving 7 bases between. Germline lookup yields CDR1 LNHDA and CDR2 SQIVND (reference sequence).